Described below is a single T cell receptor (beta chain) sequence and its context. Which antigen it targets is not known. Base qualities are not recorded, but no much larger clone differs from it by a single base. The germline V gene specifies MNHNS as CDR1 and SASEGT as CDR2. Trimming at the junction amounts to 2 bases on V and 12 bases on J, and the germline ends lie 10 bases apart. Taken from cysteine to phenylalanine, the CDR3 has 11 residues. Of the read, only the CDR3 DNA is kept; its 33 bases are in frame from base 1. The immunoSEQ Assay, a bias-controlled multiplex PCR, was used to amplify TCRbeta CDR3 regions from genomic DNA. As for the original processing: The number of nucleated cells in each sample was estimated from the amplification of reference gene primers within the assay. To quantify the absolute abundance of each unique TCRbeta CDR3 rearrangement, sequence reads were collapsed and filtered. Productive Simpson clonality was computed per sample as the square root of Simpson's diversity index over productive rearrangements. The table comes from immuneACCESS by way of TCRdb, which keeps in-frame sequences with V and J called. Part of the clones is missing from these tables; in studies checked, under half for an unresolved V gene and the rest for unknown reasons. The V and J calls and the clone size are those of that table, but D and trimming were determined from the DNA. In all, the sample holds about 70,000 clones, and 80% to 90% of those were seen once. The top ten clones comprise about 2.4% of the sample.

This sample was included in a study of blood T cell repertoires in COVID-19 (dated by TCRdb to the early 2020s). For context, the study as a whole: The collaborator samples originated in the United States, Italy and Spain and spanned the acute and convalescent phases of COVID-19. Where HLA class I and class II types were available, the types were taken from metadata supplied by the sample provider, not from assay-based typing. The sample metadata nearly always contained a de-identified subject ID, COVID-19 status, age in years and sex. The samples were drawn from the first 160 participants of the ongoing ImmuneRACE study and from 1,254 subjects provided by 6 global collaborators. The repertoires were released in a freely available public database intended as a resource for research on the immune response to SARS-CoV-2. Deeply sampled blood TCRbeta repertoires from subjects exposed to, actively infected with, or recovered from COVID-19 were included in the dataset. The material from the prospective study consisted of cDNA or gDNA derived from T cells, B-cell-depleted T cells, or PBMCs.

Overall study outcomes, separate from this receptor: The quantity of clinical and demographic metadata differed by source and by participant and was supplied without curation.

Each collaborating institution followed its own protocols to collect whole blood in K2EDTA tubes. Collaborator samples were shipped for TCRbeta analysis as frozen whole blood, isolated PBMCs, or DNA extracted from either sample type. The sample consisted of peripheral blood. The rearranged segments are TRBV6-1 and TRBJ1-1; no D gene call is confident. The TCR originated in a human donor in a cohort sampled during active COVID-19. The CDR3 region reads CASSEPFETFF. The nucleotide sequence reads as follows: TGTGCCAGCAGTGAACCCTTCGAGACTTTCTTT.